Below, 27 T cell receptor beta chains from the same sample are listed, as sequenced in a study of vaccination and CD4 T cells after COVID-19. Their specific antigens are unknown. Treatment here: roughly 10-day PBMC culture with coronavirus spike peptide pools or control peptides (ViraFEST assay). Oncomine TCR Beta short-read sequencing was applied to DNA from cultured CD4+ T cells. TCRdb redid the calling of the PCR reads with MiXCR, one entry per CDR3 protein. The sample records nearly 15,000 distinct CDR3 sequences, around 75% being singletons. The sequences come from CD4+ T cells from blood, cultured in vitro, collected after SARS-CoV-2 vaccination. These receptors were taken from a human donor who received a COVID-19 vaccine.

This clonotype was seen once. This chain uses TRBV7-6 with TRBJ1-2; the D is unclear. The CDR3 totals 15 residues. The germline V and J ends were trimmed by 5 bases and 0 bases, with 13 bases remaining between them. CDR1 is SGHVS, CDR2 FNYEAQ, per germline. CDR3 sequence (DNA): TGTGCCAGCAGCGCATCGGGGAGAACTAACTATGGCTACACCTTC. Amino acid sequence: CASSASGRTNYGYTF.

This chain joins TRBV6-1 and TRBJ2-2; D is possibly TRBD1 (5 bases). Trimming took off 5 bases at V and 7 bases at J, with 17 bases between the two ends. The CDR3 runs to 15 residues. CDR1 is MNHNS and CDR2 is SASEGT in the germline V gene. CDR3 amino acids: CASSPQGLNGGELFF. The CDR3 region has the DNA TGTGCCAGCAGTCCGCAGGGCTTGAACGGCGGGGAGCTGTTTTTT.

This clonotype is a singleton in its sample. J is TRBJ1-1 and V is TRBV30, with no clear D. The V end was cut by 0 bases, the J end by 1 base, with 6 bases between. This CDR3 contains 13 residues. CDR1 GTSNPN and CDR2 SVGIG come from the germline V gene (reference sequence). CDR3 bases: TGTGCCTGGAGTGTACAAAGGAACACTGAAGCTTTCTTT. Its protein product is CAWSVQRNTEAFF.

The rearrangement uses TRBV11-2 and TRBJ2-5; D unresolved. Trimming pared 2 bases from V and 1 base from J, leaving 11 bases between. The CDR3 contains 15 residues. Germline V CDR1 and CDR2: SGHAT, FQNNGV. Written as DNA, the CDR3 is TGTGCCAGCAGCTTATCGTCGGCTGCCCAAGAGACCCAGTACTTC. This gives the protein CASSLSSAAQETQYF.

The chain employs TRBV19 and TRBJ1-2, with D tentatively TRBD1 (5 bases). The CDR3 runs to 13 residues. The V end was cut by 3 bases, the J end by 4 bases, with 9 bases between. Germline V lookup: CDR1 LNHDA, CDR2 SQIVND (reference sequence). CDR3 region: CASSIPGIYGYTF. In DNA, the CDR3 is TGTGCCAGTAGTATCCCAGGGATCTATGGCTACACCTTC.

By sample fraction, this clonotype is large. V usage is TRBV6-1 and J usage is TRBJ2-3, with a weak D call TRBD1 (6 bases). The V gene lost 6 bases and the J gene lost 0 bases, with 19 bases spanning the gap. CDR1 is MNHNS, CDR2 SASEGT, per germline. The CDR3 extends over 17 amino acids. The CDR3 DNA reads TGTGCCAGCAGGAGGACAGTTTCTTATCGTAGCACAGATACGCAGTATTTT. It specifies CASRRTVSYRSTDTQYF.

The genes are TRBV30 and TRBJ2-2, with no clear D. The V end was cut by 3 bases, the J end by 1 base, with 12 bases between. Germline V gene lookup returns CDR1 GTSNPN and CDR2 SVGIG (reference sequence). CDR3 length: 15 amino acids. Here the CDR3 DNA reads TGTGCCTGGAGAGCAGACAAACGGAACACCGGGGAGCTGTTTTTT. Translation: CAWRADKRNTGELFF.

The chain is built from TRBV6-1 and TRBJ1-1; TRBD1 agrees at 8 bases. Germline loops: CDR1 MNHNS, CDR2 SASEGT. Trimming took 8 bases from V and 0 from J; bases not matched to a gene: 11. The CDR3 is 16 amino acids. CDR3 region: CASSRDRSSLNTEAFF. In DNA, the CDR3 is TGTGCCAGCTCCCGGGACAGGTCCAGCTTGAACACTGAAGCTTTCTTT.

This clonotype was seen just once. CDR3 nucleotide sequence: TGTGCCAGCAGCCTTAGAGGAGGCTACACCTTC. This sequence encodes CASSLRGGYTF. The chain has TRBV7-2 and TRBJ1-2; D call uncertain. CDR3 length: 11 amino acids. Germline V gene sequence: CDR1 SGHTA, CDR2 FQGNSA. V lost 5 bases and J lost 8, with 9 bases in between.

V gene TRBV6-1 combines with J gene TRBJ1-5; tentative D call: TRBD1 (6 bases). V gave up 1 base and J gave up 4 bases, with 11 bases separating them. The CDR3 runs 15 residues. CDR1 is MNHNS, CDR2 SASEGT, per germline. The CDR3 loop is CASSEGGTLNQPQHF. The CDR3 bases are TGTGCCAGCAGTGAAGGCGGGACACTGAATCAGCCCCAGCATTTT.

This chain joins TRBV9 and TRBJ2-1; 7 bases are shared with TRBD2. In germline, CDR1 is SGDLS, CDR2 YYNGEE. There are 15 residues in the CDR3. Germline trimming cut 0 bases from V and 5 bases from J; bases unmatched to any gene: 5. The CDR3 nucleotides are TGTGCCAGCAGCGTAGCTTCTAGCGGACACAATGAGCAGTTCTTC. Translating gives CASSVASSGHNEQFF.

This chain connects TRBV6-2 or TRBV6-3 to TRBJ1-1, with no clear D. This CDR3 region has 12 residues. Looked up from germline, CDR1 is MNHEY and CDR2 is SVGEGT. V dropped 6 bases and J dropped 5 bases, with 10 bases sitting between them. As DNA, the CDR3 is TGTGCCAGCAGCCGGACGGGGACTGAAGCTTTCTTT. This sequence encodes CASSRTGTEAFF.

V and J are TRBV28 and TRBJ2-7, with D perhaps assigned TRBD1 or TRBD2 (5 bases each). With 7 bases removed from V and 0 bases from J, the gap between germline ends came to 16 bases. CDR1 and CDR2 (germline): MDHEN, SYDVKM. The CDR3 sequence is 15 residues long. DNA of the CDR3: TGTGCCAGCAACCCCCGGGACGCATACTCCTACGAGCAGTACTTC. Encoded protein: CASNPRDAYSYEQYF. The full variable domain, in which reference TRBV28 and TRBJ2-7 provide the parts outside the CDR3, is DVKVTQSSRYLVKRTGEKVFLECVQDMDHENMFWYRQDPGLGLRLIYFSYDVKMKEKGDIPEGYSVSREKKERFSLILESASTNQTSMYLCASNPRDAYSYEQYFGPGTRLTVT.

The chain uses TRBV9 and TRBJ1-1; D perhaps matches TRBD1 (5 bases). V shed 3 bases and J shed 1 base, with 10 bases lying between them. From germline, CDR1 is SGDLS and CDR2 YYNGEE. This CDR3 has 14 residues. This CDR3 is CASSAHDRNTEAFF. The CDR3 DNA follows: TGTGCCAGCAGCGCCCATGACAGGAACACTGAAGCTTTCTTT.

Comment on this clonotype: This CDR3 fails to terminate in the conserved phenylalanine or tryptophan, so it likely reflects a read error. The rearrangement uses TRBV6-2 or TRBV6-3 and TRBJ2-3; D not resolved. The CDR3 runs 15 residues. V was shortened by 2 bases and J by 2 bases, with 11 bases between the two germline ends. Germline CDR1 MNHEY, CDR2 SVGEGT. Here the CDR3 reads CASSYRVGFTDTQYV. The CDR3 DNA is TGTGCCAGCAGTTACCGCGTGGGCTTCACAGATACGCAGTATGTT.

The CDR3 DNA sequence: TGTGCCAGCAGCTCCCCGCCTGGCGGGGGAGGGAGCACAGATACGCAGTATTTT. Translating gives CASSSPPGGGGSTDTQYF. V and J are TRBV7-2 and TRBJ2-3, with 7 nucleotides matching TRBD2. Germline CDR1 reads SGHTA; CDR2 reads FQGNSA. J gave up 0 bases and V 4 bases, and 13 bases lay outside the gene matches. This CDR3 is 18 amino acids long.

The CDR3 here is CASSLVRERAFF. CDR3 DNA: TGTGCCAGCAGCTTAGTTAGGGAGAGGGCTTTCTTT. V usage is TRBV7-2 and J usage is TRBJ1-1; D gene ambiguous. This CDR3 has 12 amino acids. The germline CDR1 and CDR2 sequences are SGHTA and FQGNSA. V was pared by 1 base and J by 11 bases, with 11 bases between.

This chain connects TRBV2 to TRBJ1-5, with TRBD1 identical over 12 bases. V gave up 6 bases and J gave up 6 bases; unmatched junction bases: 15. The CDR3 loop spans 18 amino acids. CDR1 and CDR2 from the germline V gene are SNHLY and FYNNEI. The CDR3 bases are TGTGCCAGCAGCCCACGACTCATAGGGACAGGGGGCTCTCAGCCCCAGCATTTT. Protein: CASSPRLIGTGGSQPQHF.

V is TRBV20-1 and J is TRBJ1-2; no reliable D call. The germline V and J ends were trimmed by 1 base and 4 bases, with 13 bases remaining between them. This CDR3 is 14 amino acids long. Germline V lookup: CDR1 DFQATT, CDR2 SNEGSKA (reference sequence). The DNA for the CDR3 is TGCAGTGCTAGAGTTCTGGAAGTTGCCTATGGCTACACCTTC. Translation gives CSARVLEVAYGYTF.

The chain is built from TRBV7-2 and TRBJ2-5, with 8 positions matching TRBD2. The CDR3 has 15 residues. CDR1 and CDR2 (germline): SGHTA, FQGNSA. The J segment lost 7 bases and the V segment lost 5 bases, leaving 12 bases of the junction unmatched. This chain's CDR3 is CASSPAHGGAGTQYF. CDR3 coding DNA: TGTGCCAGCAGCCCAGCCCACGGGGGGGCCGGGACCCAGTACTTC.

The chain employs TRBV4-2 and TRBJ2-7; D is uncertain. There are 16 residues in the CDR3. Trimming left V 0 bases short and J 3 bases short, with 15 bases between. The germline V gene has CDR1 LGHNA and CDR2 YNFKEQ. For the CDR3, the DNA is TGTGCCAGCAGCCAAGATGATGTGGGATCGGTCTACGAGCAGTACTTC. Its translation: CASSQDDVGSVYEQYF.

The chain links TRBV20-1 to TRBJ2-7; 14 bases map to TRBD2. Germline trimming cut 2 bases from V and 4 bases from J; bases unmatched to any gene: 4. The CDR3 sequence is 15 residues long. CDR1 and CDR2 from the germline V gene are DFQATT and SNEGSKA (reference sequence). The CDR3 DNA reads as TGCAGTGCTAGATCCGGGACTAGCGGGGGTTACGAGCAGTACTTC. Its protein product is CSARSGTSGGYEQYF.

The CDR3 reads CASSEKDRDNSPLHF. In DNA form, the CDR3 reads TGTGCCAGCAGCGAAAAAGACAGGGATAATTCACCCCTCCACTTT. The chain employs TRBV7-8 and TRBJ1-6; 7 bases map to TRBD1. This CDR3 comprises 15 residues. CDR1 is SGHVS, CDR2 FQNEAQ, per germline. J lost 5 bases, V lost 5 bases, and 6 bases had no gene match.

The rearrangement joins TRBV19 to TRBJ1-6; possible D gene TRBD1, 6 bases. This CDR3 is 14 amino acids long. V dropped 1 base and J dropped 7 bases, with 8 bases sitting between them. Germline-derived CDR1 and CDR2 are LNHDA and SQIVND (reference sequence). In DNA form, the CDR3 reads TGTGCCAGTAGTATAGGGACAGACAATTCACCCCTCCACTTT. It yields the protein CASSIGTDNSPLHF.

The chain employs TRBV20-1 and TRBJ2-7; 13 bases fit TRBD2. V was clipped by 6 bases and J by 5 bases; unmatched bases: 13. CDR1 and CDR2 (germline): DFQATT, SNEGSKA (reference sequence). The CDR3 is 16 amino acids. Written as DNA, the CDR3 is TGCAGTGCCCCGACTAGCGGGGGGCACTACGAAAACGAGCAGTACTTC. Translating it yields CSAPTSGGHYENEQYF.

V gene TRBV30 combines with J gene TRBJ1-5; D remains unclear. Germline assignment: CDR1 GTSNPN and CDR2 SVGIG (reference sequence). V was clipped by 0 bases and J by 7 bases, with 13 bases between them. This CDR3 contains 14 residues. CDR3 sequence: CAWSVVRMNQPQHF. The CDR3 DNA reads TGTGCCTGGAGTGTTGTCAGAATGAACCAGCCCCAGCATTTT.

This chain links TRBV6-1 with TRBJ1-2; the match to TRBD1 covers 9 bases. Trimming at V came to 6 bases and at J to 8 bases, leaving 22 bases not matched to a gene. CDR1 is MNHNS and CDR2 is SASEGT in the germline V gene. The CDR3 length is 18 residues. The CDR3 here is CASSPNPPGTGSGSGYTF. DNA for the CDR3: TGTGCCAGCAGCCCCAACCCGCCGGGGACAGGGAGCGGGTCGGGCTACACCTTC.